The present entry profiles one T cell receptor (beta chain) with its context. The antigen is undetermined. The record originates from a study of lymphopenia after photon versus proton radiotherapy. Regarding the study as a whole: Relative stability marked proton patients; photon patients lost diversity and naive cells.

Sequencing used immunoSEQ multiplex PCR; TCRdb keeps in-frame clones, though not all of them. The sample shows roughly 36,000 clones, 85% to 90% of them seen only once. The sequenced sample was peripheral blood, obtained from a patient treated with photon-based radiotherapy. The TCR originated in a woman in her forties or fifties with pancreatic cancer.

The CDR3 sequence: CASRRQGGDQPQHF. The CDR3 coding sequence is TGTGCCAGCAGGAGACAGGGAGGAGATCAGCCCCAGCATTTT. J is TRBJ1-5 and V is TRBV6-5; TRBD1 agrees at 7 bases. The CDR3 length is 14 residues. The junction had 7 bases not matched to a gene; V was cut back by 6 bases and J by 5 bases. Germline lookup yields CDR1 MNHEY and CDR2 SVGAGI.